The following is a T cell receptor beta chain sequence with its context. Its target is unknown. The data were obtained in a study of shared clonotypes between healthy human individuals. Across the whole study: Donors had three CD4 naive, three CD4 memory, two CD8 naive and one CD8 memory plate apiece.

Evenly divided among several immunoSEQ plates was the genomic DNA of each subset. Profiling relied on immunoSEQ multiplex PCR, and the TCRdb table lists in-frame clones only, not all of them. The sample comprises around 1.9 million clones, 93% of which are singletons, and around 1.8% rests with the top ten. CD45RO-negative CD8 cells positively selected for CCR7 made up the naive population, which excluded terminally differentiated effector memory CD45RA+ cells. The CDR3 consists of 13 residues. After removal of 4 bases from V and 7 bases from J, the junction contained 8 bases not matched to a gene. Germline V CDR1 and CDR2: SQVTM, ANQGSEA. The study, taken as a whole, reports: Memory subsets had estimated richness that was generally smaller than that of naive subsets. In a few donors, around 4.5% of naive CD4 clonotypes appeared in common.

The sequencing sample was made of naive CD8+ T cells from PBMCs. The origin of this receptor is a man aged 18 to 29 in good health. Some clones in this sample may be carry-over from other donors' samples. The chain carries TRBV29-1 and TRBJ1-2; the match to TRBD1 covers 8 bases. The CDR3 sequence is CSVVQGASGGYTF. The DNA for the CDR3 is TGCAGCGTTGTCCAGGGGGCGTCCGGTGGCTACACCTTC.